A single sample gave rise to the 10 T cell receptor beta chains below, sequenced in a study of blood T cell repertoires in COVID-19. This table comes from immunoSEQ multiplex PCR, and its TCRdb copy is limited to in-frame clones, with some not included. This sample has 450,000 to 600,000 clones, with 75% to 90% found just once. Sequenced material: PBMCs or T cells enriched from blood (not recorded which). The origin of the receptors is a woman between 18 and 29 years old who had recovered from COVID-19.

The chain's CDR3 is CASSQIASSGNTIYF. Here the CDR3 DNA reads TGCGCCAGCAGCCAAATCGCCAGCTCTGGAAACACCATATATTTT. The rearrangement uses TRBV4-1 and TRBJ1-3; D uncertain. Germline V gives CDR1 MGHRA, CDR2 YSYEKL. The CDR3 is made up of 15 amino acids. With 2 bases removed from V and 0 bases from J, the gap between germline ends came to 8 bases.

The V call is TRBV10-3, the J call TRBJ2-1, with TRBD1 matching 11 bases. CDR1 is ENHRY and CDR2 is SYGVKD in the germline V gene. The CDR3 loop spans 14 amino acids. With V trimmed by 8 bases and J by 7 bases, 7 bases remained unmatched. The CDR3 DNA reads TGTGCCATCTCGGGGGACAGGGGGACTAATGAGCAGTTCTTC. This gives the protein CAISGDRGTNEQFF.

CDR3 sequence (DNA): TGTGCCAGTACGAGGGCAGGGGGCACAGATACGCAGTATTTT. Translated, it gives CASTRAGGTDTQYF. This sequence joins TRBV19 and TRBJ2-3; weak D call: TRBD1 (6 bases). V lost 7 bases, J lost 1 base, and 12 bases lay in between. The CDR3 length is 14 residues. Germline CDR1 is LNHDA and CDR2 is SQIVND (reference sequence).

The chain recombines TRBV28 with TRBJ2-7, with TRBD1 matching over 10 bases. The V and J ends lost 8 bases and 2 bases, in that order; junction bases with no gene match: 3. Germline CDR1 is MDHEN and CDR2 is SYDVKM. The CDR3 runs to 13 residues. Written as DNA, the CDR3 is TGTGCCAGCTCTGACAGGGGGCCCTACGAGCAGTACTTC. Residues: CASSDRGPYEQYF. The whole variable domain, remainder taken from reference TRBV28 and TRBJ2-7, is DVKVTQSSRYLVKRTGEKVFLECVQDMDHENMFWYRQDPGLGLRLIYFSYDVKMKEKGDIPEGYSVSREKKERFSLILESASTNQTSMYLCASSDRGPYEQYFGPGTRLTVT.

The genes are TRBV28 and TRBJ1-1, with a weak D call TRBD1 (6 bases). V was shortened by 7 bases and J by 11 bases, with 26 bases between the two germline ends. Germline V CDR1 and CDR2: MDHEN, SYDVKM. The CDR3 contains 15 residues. The CDR3 spells CASIPEGGALGRAFF. CDR3 coding DNA: TGTGCCAGCATCCCCGAAGGGGGGGCGCTGGGGCGTGCTTTCTTT. The full variable domain, with the rest looked up from reference TRBV28 and TRBJ1-1, is DVKVTQSSRYLVKRTGEKVFLECVQDMDHENMFWYRQDPGLGLRLIYFSYDVKMKEKGDIPEGYSVSREKKERFSLILESASTNQTSMYLCASIPEGGALGRAFFGQGTRLTVV.

A single count supports this clone. V gene TRBV5-1 combines with J gene TRBJ1-1; tentatively, D is TRBD1 (6 bases). Trimming removed 7 bases from V and 1 base from J, with 14 bases in between. The CDR3 consists of 14 residues. The germline gives CDR1 SGHRS, CDR2 YFSETQ. CDR3 nucleotide sequence: TGCGCCAGCGTCGATTCAGGGGCGAACACTGAAGCTTTCTTT. Amino acids: CASVDSGANTEAFF.

Comments on this clone: Other DNA variants within this sample encode the same CDR3. This chain joins TRBV9 and TRBJ2-7; perhaps TRBD2 as D (5 bases). This CDR3 is built from 12 residues. Germline lookup yields CDR1 SGDLS and CDR2 YYNGEE. Trimming pared 3 bases from V and 6 bases from J, leaving 10 bases between. Here the CDR3 reads CASSAESGEQYF. CDR3 sequence (DNA): TGTGCCAGCAGCGCGGAAAGCGGCGAGCAGTACTTC.

The gene calls are TRBV28 and TRBJ2-7, with TRBD2 identical over 15 bases. This CDR3 spans 18 amino acids. The germline gives CDR1 MDHEN, CDR2 SYDVKM. After removal of 5 bases from V and 7 bases from J, the junction contained 15 bases not matched to a gene. The CDR3 here is CASSPRGLAGGSGREQYF. CDR3 sequence (DNA): TGTGCCAGCAGTCCCCGGGGACTAGCGGGGGGTTCCGGACGGGAGCAGTACTTC.

The chain combines TRBV5-6 with TRBJ2-1; tentative D call: TRBD1 (5 bases). The CDR3 covers 15 residues. In germline, CDR1 is SGHDT, CDR2 YYEEEE. Trimming took off 0 bases at V and 5 bases at J, with 12 bases between the two ends. As DNA, the CDR3 is TGTGCCAGCAGCTTGGGGGGCGGAGTTAACAATGAGCAGTTCTTC. It yields the protein CASSLGGGVNNEQFF. Full variable domain (remainder filled in from reference TRBV5-6 and TRBJ2-1): DAGVTQSPTHLIKTRGQQVTLRCSPKSGHDTVSWYQQALGQGPQFIFQYYEEEERQRGNFPDRFSGHQFPNYSSELNVNALLLGDSALYLCASSLGGGVNNEQFFGPGTRLTVL.

This rearrangement joins TRBV13 to TRBJ1-2, with D possibly matching TRBD1 (6 bases). The CDR3 length is 14 residues. Trimming stripped 5 bases from V and 1 base from J, with 11 bases between. Germline CDR1 and CDR2: PRHDT and FYEKMQ (reference sequence). Here the CDR3 reads CASSTRTDNYGYTF. CDR3 coding DNA: TGTGCCAGCAGCACAAGGACAGATAACTATGGCTACACCTTC.